These 22 T cell receptor beta chains were sequenced from one sample in a study of blood T cell repertoires in COVID-19. Sequenced by immunoSEQ multiplex PCR; TCRdb stores in-frame clones only, minus some. The sample consists of about 89,000 clones, less than 85% of them appearing once. Specimen: peripheral blood. All receptors derive from a woman aged 80 or over with acute or convalescent COVID-19.

CDR3 loop: CASSPIQTVYEQYF. CDR3 DNA sequence: TGTGCCAGCAGCCCCATTCAGACAGTCTACGAGCAGTACTTC. The V and J genes are TRBV7-9 and TRBJ2-7; a weak D match, TRBD1 (5 bases). The germline V and J ends were trimmed by 5 bases and 3 bases, with 14 bases remaining between them. CDR3 length equals 14 residues. The germline gives CDR1 SEHNR, CDR2 FQNEAQ (reference sequence).

Here the CDR3 reads CASSLPGGSYNEQFF. The CDR3 bases are TGTGCCAGCAGCTTGCCGGGGGGTTCCTACAATGAGCAGTTCTTC. This chain links TRBV5-4 with TRBJ2-1; 7 bases are a match to TRBD2. This CDR3 has 15 residues. The germline gives CDR1 SGHNT, CDR2 YYREEE (reference sequence). The junction had 2 bases not matched to a gene; V was cut back by 1 base and J by 1 base. Drawing the rest from reference TRBV5-4 and TRBJ2-1, the complete variable domain is ETGVTQSPTHLIKTRGQQVTLRCSSQSGHNTVSWYQQALGQGPQFIFQYYREEENGRGNFPPRFSGLQFPNYSSELNVNALELDDSALYLCASSLPGGSYNEQFFGPGTRLTVL.

The chain carries TRBV7-2 and TRBJ2-3; 10 bases agree with TRBD1. J gave up 1 base and V 4 bases, and 8 bases lay outside the gene matches. The CDR3 runs to 17 residues. CDR1 is SGHTA and CDR2 is FQGNSA in the germline V gene. CDR3 sequence (DNA): TGTGCCAGCAGCTCCCGACAGGGGGCGCTGGGCACAGATACGCAGTATTTT. It is translated as CASSSRQGALGTDTQYF.

The chain is built from TRBV9 and TRBJ1-5, with no clear D. Germline CDR1 SGDLS, CDR2 YYNGEE. The CDR3 sequence is 13 residues long. V was pared by 2 bases and J by 5 bases, with 8 bases between. This chain's CDR3 is CASSVDMDQPQHF. CDR3 nucleotide sequence: TGTGCCAGCAGCGTCGACATGGATCAGCCCCAGCATTTT.

The chain recombines TRBV7-6 with TRBJ2-7; tentative D call: TRBD2 (5 bases). Germline V gene lookup returns CDR1 SGHVS and CDR2 FNYEAQ. V lost 0 bases to trimming and J lost 2 bases, with 14 bases between them. This CDR3 is 16 amino acids long. The CDR3 loop reads CASSLAVRGKPYEQYF. CDR3 DNA sequence: TGTGCCAGCAGCTTAGCTGTCCGGGGTAAGCCCTACGAGCAGTACTTC.

The V call is TRBV5-5, the J call TRBJ2-7; D may be TRBD1 (6 bases). Trimming took 5 bases from V and 3 from J, leaving 12 bases between them. This CDR3 contains 13 residues. The germline V gene has CDR1 SGHKS and CDR2 YYEKEE (reference sequence). The CDR3 region has the DNA TGTGCCAGCAGTACCGGGACATTCTACGAGCAGTACTTC. Encoded protein: CASSTGTFYEQYF. Using reference TRBV5-5 and TRBJ2-7 for the parts outside the CDR3, the full variable domain is DAGVTQSPTHLIKTRGQQVTLRCSPISGHKSVSWYQQVLGQGPQFIFQYYEKEERGRGNFPDRFSARQFPNYSSELNVNALLLGDSALYLCASSTGTFYEQYFGPGTRLTVT.

The rearrangement uses TRBV5-1 and TRBJ1-4; a weak D match, TRBD1 (6 bases). From germline, CDR1 is SGHRS and CDR2 YFSETQ. CDR3 length equals 16 residues. With 5 bases removed from V and 0 bases from J, the gap between germline ends came to 14 bases. The CDR3 protein is CASRFRGESTNEKLFF. CDR3 DNA sequence: TGCGCCAGCAGGTTCAGGGGAGAATCAACTAATGAAAAACTGTTTTTT.

This sequence joins TRBV5-4 and TRBJ2-3; 7 positions agree with TRBD1. Trimming cost V 0 bases and J 11 bases; bases outside gene matches: 6. The CDR3 is made up of 13 amino acids. Per germline, CDR1 SGHNT and CDR2 YYREEE (reference sequence). The DNA for the CDR3 is TGTGCCAGCAGCTTGGAGGGGGCTGATCTGCAGTATTTT. Its translation is CASSLEGADLQYF.

This clone appeared a few times. The chain joins TRBV29-1 to TRBJ1-5; 7 bases line up with TRBD1. The V gene end was trimmed by 5 bases and the J gene end by 4 bases; junction bases not matched to a gene: 2. This CDR3 spans 12 amino acids. In germline, CDR1 is SQVTM, CDR2 ANQGSEA. The CDR3 DNA reads TGCAGCGTTTCACAGGGGAATCAGCCCCAGCATTTT. This translates into CSVSQGNQPQHF. Variable domain in full (rest from reference TRBV29-1 and TRBJ1-5): SAVISQKPSRDICQRGTSLTIQCQVDSQVTMMFWYRQQPGQSLTLIATANQGSEATYESGFVIDKFPISRPNLTFSTLTVSNMSPEDSSIYLCSVSQGNQPQHFGDGTRLSIL.

The chain couples TRBV5-1 to TRBJ2-7; TRBD1 matches 8 bases. Germline V gives CDR1 SGHRS, CDR2 YFSETQ. V dropped 0 bases and J dropped 5; count of bases not matched to a gene: 4. The CDR3 covers 14 residues. CDR3 sequence: CASSLGQGRHEQYF. The CDR3 DNA follows: TGCGCCAGCAGCTTGGGACAGGGGAGACACGAGCAGTACTTC.

This chain joins TRBV2 and TRBJ2-1; TRBD2 matches at 14 bases. V trimming: 4 bases; J trimming: 5 bases; junction bases outside the gene matches: 7. This CDR3 contains 17 residues. Germline V gene sequence: CDR1 SNHLY, CDR2 FYNNEI. The CDR3 loop reads CASSAMTSGRANNEQFF. CDR3 coding DNA: TGTGCCAGCAGTGCTATGACTAGCGGGAGGGCCAACAATGAGCAGTTCTTC.

V usage is TRBV18 and J usage is TRBJ1-6, with 7 bases lining up with TRBD1. The CDR3 extends over 14 amino acids. From germline, CDR1 is KGHSH and CDR2 LQKENI. Trimming took 3 bases from V and 8 from J; bases not matched to a gene: 4. The CDR3 sequence: CASSPGTVDSPLHF. The CDR3 nucleotides are TGTGCCAGCTCACCCGGGACAGTTGATTCACCCCTCCACTTT.

The chain has TRBV11-2 and TRBJ2-1; the D gene is possibly TRBD2 (6 bases). V lost 5 bases, J lost 5 bases, and 16 bases lay in between. CDR3 length: 15 amino acids. In germline, CDR1 is SGHAT, CDR2 FQNNGV. CDR3 sequence reads: CASSPWAGSDNEQFF. The CDR3 DNA follows: TGTGCCAGCAGCCCCTGGGCGGGGAGTGACAATGAGCAGTTCTTC.

This chain connects TRBV7-3 to TRBJ2-1; 13 bases line up with TRBD2. CDR3 size: 16 residues. The germline V gene has CDR1 SGHTA and CDR2 FQGTGA. Trimming took 4 bases from V and 6 from J; bases not matched to a gene: 6. CDR3 sequence reads: CASSSAGTSGANEQFF. The CDR3 region has the DNA TGTGCCAGCAGCTCCGCCGGGACTAGCGGGGCCAATGAGCAGTTCTTC.

The genes are TRBV2 and TRBJ2-5; D not certain. With 6 bases removed from V and 5 bases from J, the gap between germline ends came to 13 bases. The germline V gene has CDR1 SNHLY and CDR2 FYNNEI. The CDR3 length is 13 residues. The chain's CDR3 is CASRFISGETQYF. CDR3 nucleotides: TGTGCCAGCAGATTCATCTCCGGGGAGACCCAGTACTTC.

The genes are TRBV19 and TRBJ1-1; 7 bases line up with TRBD1. V dropped 5 bases and J dropped 3; count of bases not matched to a gene: 15. This CDR3 is built from 17 residues. The V gene's germline CDR1 is LNHDA and CDR2 SQIVND (reference sequence). CDR3 amino acids: CASSPSDIFRGDTEAFF. The CDR3 DNA reads as TGTGCCAGTAGTCCCTCCGACATTTTCAGGGGGGACACTGAAGCTTTCTTT.

Within the sample, this clone is medium-sized (0.01 to 0.1%). The chain employs TRBV7-6 and TRBJ2-1, with TRBD2 matching over 11 bases. V shed 5 bases, J shed 15 bases, and the junction held 9 bases outside the gene matches. The CDR3 totals 13 residues. The germline gives CDR1 SGHVS, CDR2 FNYEAQ. As DNA, the CDR3 is TGTGCCAGCAGCCCGGGACTAGCGGACAGTTGGTTCTTC. Translated, it gives CASSPGLADSWFF.

This clone was counted many times. The chain uses TRBV5-6 and TRBJ1-4, with TRBD1 identical over 9 bases. Per germline, CDR1 SGHDT and CDR2 YYEEEE. With 0 bases clipped from V and 6 bases from J, the junction kept 0 bases outside the gene matches. The CDR3 totals 14 residues. The CDR3 nucleotides are TGTGCCAGCAGCTTGGGGACAGGGGATGAAAAACTGTTTTTT. Translated, it gives CASSLGTGDEKLFF.

The rearrangement links TRBV12-3 or TRBV12-4 to TRBJ2-7; TRBD2 is a possible D gene (6 bases). The CDR3 sequence is 13 residues long. Trimming cost V 6 bases and J 2 bases, with 11 bases left between them. The CDR3 region has the DNA TGTGCCAGCAGCAGAAGGAGGGCCTACGAGCAGTACTTC. This sequence encodes CASSRRRAYEQYF.

The V call is TRBV12-3 or TRBV12-4, the J call TRBJ2-2; D remains ambiguous. Trimming took off 5 bases at V and 11 bases at J, with 15 bases between the two ends. There are 13 residues in the CDR3. The CDR3 sequence: CASSPAMETELFF. CDR3 DNA sequence: TGTGCCAGCAGTCCTGCGATGGAGACCGAGCTGTTTTTT.

This chain links TRBV6-1 with TRBJ2-2; 8 bases line up with TRBD1. The junction had 11 bases not matched to a gene; V was cut back by 1 base and J by 7 bases. The CDR3 consists of 17 residues. Germline V gene lookup returns CDR1 MNHNS and CDR2 SASEGT. The CDR3 DNA sequence: TGTGCCAGCAGTGAAGGCAGGGGGCGTTTCTTCGGCGGGGAGCTGTTTTTT. Translation gives CASSEGRGRFFGGELFF.

This chain connects TRBV6-5 to TRBJ2-7; 10 bases agree with TRBD1. Germline CDR1 reads MNHEY; CDR2 reads SVGAGI. The junction had 7 bases not matched to a gene; V was cut back by 5 bases and J by 3 bases. This CDR3 has 15 amino acids. The CDR3 sequence is CASSRPGTGVYEQYF. CDR3 in DNA: TGTGCCAGCAGTCGGCCCGGGACAGGGGTCTACGAGCAGTACTTC.